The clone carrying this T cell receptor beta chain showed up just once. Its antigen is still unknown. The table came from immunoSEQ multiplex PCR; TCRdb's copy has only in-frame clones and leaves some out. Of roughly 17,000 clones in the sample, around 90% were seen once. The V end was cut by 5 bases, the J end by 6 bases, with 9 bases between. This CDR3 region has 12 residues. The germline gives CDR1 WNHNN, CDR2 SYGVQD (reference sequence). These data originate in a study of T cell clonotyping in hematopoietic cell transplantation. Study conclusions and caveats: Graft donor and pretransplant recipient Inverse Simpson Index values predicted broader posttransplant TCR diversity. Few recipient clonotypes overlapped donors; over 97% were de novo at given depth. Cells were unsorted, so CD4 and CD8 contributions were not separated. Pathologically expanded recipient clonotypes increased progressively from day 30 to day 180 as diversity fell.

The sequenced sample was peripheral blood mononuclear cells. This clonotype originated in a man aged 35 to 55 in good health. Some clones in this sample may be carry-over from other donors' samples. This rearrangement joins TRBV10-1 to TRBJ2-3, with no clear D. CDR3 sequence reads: CASSMKEDTQYF. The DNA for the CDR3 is TGCGCCAGCAGTATGAAGGAGGATACGCAGTATTTT.